This T cell receptor (beta chain) was retrieved from a study of T cells in Graves' hyperthyroidism and ophthalmopathy (dated 2019 in TCRdb). At the level of the whole study: Peripheral blood samples were taken at initial diagnosis, before any treatment was given. To identify TCR V-J signatures that set the groups apart, the researchers used a discovery cohort of 100 patients, made up of 43 with Graves' ophthalmopathy and about 60 with stable Graves' hyperthyroidism. Prospective prediction of ophthalmopathy was tested in an independent validation cohort consisting of 18 to 20 hyperthyroidism patients and approximately 16 patients who later progressed to ophthalmopathy. The 95 to 100 discovery patients were randomly divided into training and test sets at a 7:3 ratio. Thyroid tissue and blood T-cell repertoires from about six Graves' hyperthyroidism patients were also compared in the study. After blood sampling, hyperthyroidism patients were treated with methimazole at a starting dose of 30 mg daily, and ophthalmopathy patients were treated with high-dose intravenous methylprednisolone. According to the paper, TCR Vbeta CDR3 sequencing was carried out on about 140 peripheral blood samples, which came from approximately 43 ophthalmopathy, around 75 hyperthyroidism and around 17 progressor patients.

Broader findings and caveats from the paper: In validation, the model predicted progression to ophthalmopathy a median of approximately 6.6 months before onset, with approximately 71% sensitivity and almost 75% specificity. Ophthalmopathy was separated from stable hyperthyroidism by a 13 V-J signature model, with over 85% sensitivity and approximately 81% specificity obtained in cross-validation and 80%/75% obtained in testing. Sample size was not statistically predetermined, and blinding of investigators to group allocation was not performed. Most expanded thyroid clonotypes (frequency above 0.001) were also detected in blood, suggesting blood repertoires may reflect thyroid immune responses.

Ophthalmopathy patients had moderately to severely active disease, with a Clinical Activity Score of 3 or more, a NOSPECS grade of 4 or more, and a disease duration of less than 3 months. Any patient with an uncontrolled infection, another autoimmune disease, pregnancy or lactation was excluded. Diagnoses relied on clinical symptoms, serum thyroxine and TRAb, thyroid ultrasound and orbital computed tomography. Ficoll-Paque density gradient centrifugation was used to isolate PBMCs from around 10 ml of fresh peripheral blood. Trizol reagent was used to extract total RNA, and RNA quality was then checked on an Agilent 2100 Bioanalyzer. A word on this clonotype: Its antigen is still unknown. Per-base qualities were not stored, and no clone one base away is much larger.

The TCR beta CDR3 regions were amplified from the RNA transcripts. A first-round RT-PCR of the TCR CDR3 used the HTBI primer set with the Qiagen OneStep RT-PCR kit. Libraries were constructed in a second round of multiplex PCR, after which size selection and purification were performed. Sequencing of the libraries was done on an Illumina HiSeq2000 using paired-end 100 bp reads. Per the source publication's procedure: SOAPnuke was used to process the raw data, throwing out any read that contained adapters or uncalled bases, had a mean Phred below 15, or lacked an exact constant-primer or identifier match. COPE v1.2.5 was used to merge the high-quality paired reads, and each unique nucleotide sequence was defined as a clonotype. Clonotypes were aligned to IMGT TRBV, TRBD and TRBJ reference segments using MiTCR v1.1. The analysis was restricted to V-J combinations with a frequency above 0.0001, which together covered about 99% of the repertoires. A TCS score was defined as the ratio of F50 (clonal expansion) to E x V (chaos), with BLOSUM62-based TCRdist applied between CDR3 peptides within each V-J. Welch's t-statistics and random forest reduced fewer than 550 V-J features to fewer than 15, which were used in a naive Bayes classifier (R e1071). Using fastp trimming at Q25 and MiXCR clonotype assembly, TCRdb reanalyzed the public sequencing data and kept in-frame beta chains. Duplicate CDR3 protein sequences are folded into a single record with the most common DNA and genes. These V and J calls are TCRdb output, not the study's own analysis. Within this sample are fewer than 550,000 distinct CDR3 sequences, with roughly 25% of them counted one time only. The top ten hold 11% of the sample.

The CDR3 holds 12 amino acids from the cysteine to the phenylalanine. The sequence is cut down to CDR3 DNA, 36 bases in frame from base 1. V loses 3 bases, J loses 2 bases, and the germline ends lie 5 bases apart. Source material: blood. The rearrangement combines TRBV12-3 or TRBV12-4 with TRBJ2-7; there is no confident call for the D gene. The clonotype was recovered from a woman aged 30 to 39 with Graves' ophthalmopathy. The sequenced DNA is TGTGCCAGCAGTTTTGCTGCCTACGAGCAGTACTTC. This is translated as CASSFAAYEQYF.